This TCR beta chain originates from a study of tumor and adjacent non-tumor tissue in lung cancer. Overall study: Patients comprised about eleven adenocarcinoma, a couple of squamous cell carcinoma and 1 small cell lung cancer.

The germline gives CDR1 SGHRS, CDR2 YFSETQ. The CDR3 contains 14 residues when both ends are counted. TCRbeta libraries were built with three rounds of nested PCR, modified from ARM-PCR. TCRdb re-derived calls from the multiplex PCR reads in MiXCR, one entry per CDR3 protein. The repertoire holds around 80,000 distinct CDR3 sequences, 76% seen once, with around 40% in the top ten. The template was RNA from unsorted bulk tissue. Distant lung tissue was collected more than 3 cm away from the tumor edge. Newly diagnosed lung cancer patients had thoracic surgery in China, August–November 2014, without prior chemotherapy. In regard to this clonotype: Its specificity is unknown. The conserved closing phenylalanine or tryptophan is absent in this CDR3, likely reflecting a read error. No DNA is shown, since the ends of the CDR3 on it are uncertain; the CDR3 is the one TCRdb lists.

Study outcomes and limitations: Significantly higher TCR diversity was found in tumor than normal lung.

This TCR derives from a man aged 65-85 years with non-small cell lung cancer. The chain recombines TRBV5-1 with TRBJ2-7; the D segment call TRBD1 is taken from the table without a DNA check. Sequences were obtained from distant non-tumor lung tissue. CDR3 in amino acids: CASSLITGPGEQYY.